This TCR beta chain appears in the sequencing data of a study of blood T cell repertoires in COVID-19. Looking at the study overall: COVID-19 samples collected from the United States, Italy and Spain covered acute and convalescent phases.

The CDR3 runs to 20 residues. Germline CDR1 is SGHRS and CDR2 is YFSETQ. V shed 0 bases and J 5 bases; nucleotides not matched to a gene: 20. The assay was immunoSEQ multiplex PCR, and TCRdb's table has in-frame clones only and misses some. The sample lists 97,000 or so clones, 82% seen once, with more than 15% in the top ten. The sample comprised peripheral blood. The chain couples TRBV5-1 to TRBJ2-1; the match to TRBD2 covers 7 bases. The origin of this receptor is a man aged 80 or over with acute or convalescent COVID-19. The CDR3 is CASSLGRESWRVARNNEQFF. CDR3 nucleotide sequence: TGCGCCAGCAGCTTGGGGCGGGAGTCCTGGCGGGTCGCCCGGAACAATGAGCAGTTCTTC.